The present T cell receptor (beta chain) was sequenced within a study of cytomegalovirus exposure and HLA in healthy donors. Study context: The study's early data release held approximately 91 million unique TCRs from HLA-typed donors.

Overall study results and limits: Information on immune exposure was restricted to one variable (CMV serostatus). Some TCR beta chains (more than 150 of them) were listed as cytomegalovirus-associated. Later analysis indicated greater clonal expansion among HLA-associated TCR beta chains than among equally common other chains.

Notes on this clone: Its antigen is not known.

Use of 60 Vbeta and 13 Jbeta primers characterized the PCR. Repertoires were generated with immunoSEQ multiplex PCR, while TCRdb's copy carries only in-frame clones and drops some. The table includes around 150,000 clones, roughly 82% detected once. The CDR3 has 15 amino acids. Germline V gene data show CDR1 as SNHLY and CDR2 as FYNNEI. V gave up 3 bases and J gave up 0 bases, with 11 bases separating them. Material: PBMCs. The chain uses TRBV2 and TRBJ1-1; D gene ambiguous. This TCR was sampled from a man aged 25-45 years in good health and CMV-seropositive. DNA for the CDR3: TGTGCCAGCAGTGACCGGCGGCAGATGAACACTGAAGCTTTCTTT. Its protein product is CASSDRRQMNTEAFF.